The text below deals with one T cell receptor (beta chain). Its recognized antigen is unknown. No qualities accompany the bases; no much larger clone lies one base away. These data originate in a study of cytomegalovirus exposure and HLA in healthy donors (dated by TCRdb to about 2017). Background on the whole study: An earlier analysis of approximately 640 of the donors reported approximately 290 Gb of sequence data and roughly 110 million unique TCR beta sequences from 150 million to 200 million T cells. Rather than using new phenotypic data, the later analysis identified candidate immune exposures from TCR beta sequences and from how often those sequences occurred across donors. Among the roughly 390 genotyped donors, approximately 77% belonged to the genetic ancestry cluster associated with self-reported Caucasian donors. A later genetic analysis took genome-wide SNP genotypes for 398 of the 666 donors and used that subset as a discovery cohort. A later analysis re-analyzed previously published TCR beta repertoires from 666 donors and added high-resolution HLA genotyping to study TCR occurrence patterns. A few DR-DQ haplotypes were treated as single units for association and clustering because of strong linkage in the cohort. The number of donors typed differed by locus, with about 629-630 for A, B, C, DRB1 and DQB1, about 500 for DQA1, 600 to 610 for DPA1, and around 460 for DPB1. Class I and class II HLA loci were covered by the typing at four-digit resolution. Donor age, sex, ethnicity and CMV serostatus were compiled alongside the repertoire data. About 280 gigabases of sequencing data and tens of millions of unique TCR sequences were included in an early release covering roughly 600 HLA-typed donors. All discovery cohort repertoires had been generated on a single sequencing platform. Across approximately 400 genotyped donors of the cohort, an average of about 240,000 unique TCR beta nucleotide sequences per donor were sequenced, and around 20% of those sequences were non-productive. In an earlier analysis of 500 to 650 of the donors, high-throughput TCR beta sequencing was used to judge whether each TCR beta V gene segment behaved as functional or pseudogenic. To predict cytomegalovirus infection status, the study brought together high-throughput TCR immunosequencing, statistical association of individual TCRs with disease status, and machine learning. Using immunosequencing, the study profiled T cell repertoires from 666 subjects and related those repertoires to cytomegalovirus serostatus. The study aimed to test whether cataloging public T cell receptors could reveal signatures of past pathogen exposure. Besides the first cohort of 550 to 750 subjects, a separate validation cohort made up of roughly 120 different subjects was used. The paper as a whole reports these results and caveats: In a later genetic analysis, fewer N-insertions in productive TCRs were reported among donors in an Asian-associated ancestry cluster than the 666-donor mean. A total of around 150 TCR beta chains were listed by the study as associated with cytomegalovirus. In both the original and validation cohorts, the classifier was reported to diagnose cytomegalovirus status with high specificity and sensitivity. HLA typing was unavailable for some donors at each locus, so association tests used only the typed subset. Three of the identified cytomegalovirus-associated TCR beta chains were confirmed in vitro to be specific for cytomegalovirus antigens. A further reported finding was that TCR beta sequences accurately predicted the HLA-A and HLA-B alleles for most subjects in the first cohort. Because the 87-base-pair reads could not distinguish some IMGT-functional V segments, including TRBV6-2 and TRBV6-3, those segments were excluded. Correlated functional status among segregating V segments might reflect linkage disequilibrium, but an unknown experimental factor could not be ruled out. V-gene and J-gene trimming of TCR beta chains was associated with a missense DCLRE1C variant in a later genetic analysis, and the association was replicated in an independent cohort. Immune exposure information for the cohort was limited to CMV serostatus. In a later analysis, several top co-occurrence clusters were reported to appear linked to parvovirus B19, influenza, CMV and Epstein-Barr virus. Because counts were too low, 15 or so rarely observed V segments, including chromosome 9 orphons, were excluded from the earlier analysis of 587 of the donors. Sequencing depth was assumed to be roughly uniform across donors in the presence/absence analyses, though that assumption may not hold. Assigning TCR associations to individual alleles was difficult when HLA alleles, especially DR and DQ, strongly co-occurred. An earlier analysis of approximately 500 of the donors showed that most TCR beta V segments appeared in productive rearrangements either about 90% or about 30% of the time, which broadly matched IMGT annotations. Most TCR sequences were seen in very few donors, while some public TCRs were found in many individuals. A cluster of highly shared sequence variants was judged likely to be a technical artifact of the sequencing pipeline. In a later analysis, HLA-associated TCR beta chains were found to be more clonally expanded and to have lower generation probabilities than equally common non-associated chains. It was suggested by the authors that the approach could potentially be generalized to other disease states and immunological phenotypes. In this cohort, only TCR beta chains were sequenced, and detectable features were limited by the absence of alpha or paired-chain data. A later analysis found that most CMV-associated TCR beta chains appeared HLA-restricted, with HLA associations seemingly driven largely by CMV exposure. In a later analysis, the rate of TCR association differed among HLA loci, with DRB1 alleles having the most associated TCRs and HLA-C alleles having the fewest. A later analysis associated 16,951 TCR beta sequences with specific HLA alleles at a false discovery rate of 0.05.

Cut back by 6 bases and 1 base, the V and J ends lie 15 bases apart. Reading from cysteine to phenylalanine, the CDR3 counts 16 amino acids. This entry keeps only the CDR3 DNA: 48 bases, framed from base 1. CDR1 and CDR2, looked up from the germline V gene (reference sequence), are MNHEY and SMNVEV. The cohort comprised 670 or so healthy bone marrow donors. At the time of sampling, every cohort member was nominally healthy, though immune exposures that went unrecorded were likely present. The donor tested CMV seronegative and was one of the 352 seronegative cohort members. A peripheral blood sample was collected from each donor, and TCR beta sequencing was performed on peripheral blood mononuclear cells. Genomic DNA was extracted from the blood cell samples with the Qiagen DNeasy Blood Extraction Kit. The method behind the library was the immunoSEQ multiplex PCR assay. For the multiplex PCR, a mixture combining 60 forward primers for TCR Vbeta segments and 13 reverse primers for TCR Jbeta segments was used. The CDR3 region of rearranged TCR beta genes was amplified from genomic DNA with a multiplex PCR assay. Amplified TCR beta libraries were sequenced as 87-base-pair reads on the Illumina HiSeq System. As for how the authors treated the data: A later analysis tallied roughly 76 million unique TCR beta chains across the 666 repertoires, and some 10 million of those chains were shared by two or more donors. Raw reads were error-corrected and collapsed into unique sequences by a nearest-neighbor algorithm in which closely related sequences were merged to remove PCR and sequencing errors. Alignment of CDR3 sequences to IMGT reference sequences was used to assign V, D and J gene segments. For a sequence to be retained, a match of at least six nucleotides was required to both a V gene segment and a J gene segment. Rearrangements were classified as productive when the CDR3 lacked stop codons and remained in frame with V and J, and all other rearrangements were classified as non-productive. CDR3 was defined by IMGT convention, running from the second conserved V-encoded cysteine to the conserved J-encoded phenylalanine. In an earlier analysis of around 640 of the donors, sequences lacking an unambiguous match to a single V gene segment were excluded. In an earlier analysis of 587 of the donors, a V segment was called functional when productive rearrangements were above 56.7%, and segregating when the standard deviation between donors exceeded 5%. To diagnose cytomegalovirus status from the catalog of TCR beta chain sequences, a statistical classification framework was built. V and J gene assignment, in a later analysis, came from comparing TCR nucleotide sequences with IMGT/GENE-DB human TR gene sequences. A later analysis assigned CDR3 sequences and most-parsimonious VDJ recombination scenarios with the TCRdist pipeline. A later analysis defined each TCR beta chain by its CDR3 amino acid sequence plus V-gene family, and excluded reads lacking a unique V-gene family. In a later analysis, fewer than 600 highly shared, low-generation-probability nucleotide sequences were removed to address suspected cross-contamination and a sequencing artifact. In a later analysis, a clonal expansion index for each public chain was calculated from normalized within-repertoire ranks of inferred template counts. Generation probabilities in a later analysis came from a VDJ recombination model fitted to out-of-frame rearrangements, and those results were checked against IGoR. In a later analysis, hypergeometric tests were used to score TCR-TCR, TCR-HLA and TCR-CMV co-occurrence, with a repertoire-size bias correction applied to TCR pairs. To estimate false discovery rates, a later analysis permuted the HLA or CMV assignments 20 times. In a later analysis, co-occurring TCRs were grouped using DBSCAN, with TCRdist sequence similarity added in when clustering inside HLA-allele-positive subsets. Co-occurrence clustering excluded repertoires with fewer than 30,000 or more than 120,000 public chains, plus five with anomalous nucleotide sharing. TCRdb mirrors the immuneACCESS table, restricted to in-frame sequences. Some clones are absent from its copies; in checked studies, under half trace to an unresolved V gene, and the reason for the others is unknown. The D gene and trimming were derived from the DNA, and the V and J assignments and clone size from that table. The sample data list 110,000 to 150,000 clones, and roughly 78% of these were observed just once. The top ten clones comprise about 3.2% of the sample.

The origin of this receptor is a female donor in good health and CMV-seronegative. Material: PBMCs. The chain uses TRBV27 and TRBJ2-2; a tentative D match to TRBD1 spans 5 bases. The nucleotide sequence reads TGTGCCAGCAGACCTCCCGGCAGGGAGAACACCGGGGAGCTGTTTTTT. Its protein reads: CASRPPGRENTGELFF.